These 13 T cell receptor beta chains came from one sample sequenced in a study of cytotoxic CD8 clonotypes in ibrutinib-treated CLL. Repertoires were generated with immunoSEQ multiplex PCR, while TCRdb's copy carries only in-frame clones and drops some. The data hold 150,000 to 200,000 clones, with about 88% observed a single time. The material was PBMCs, obtained at disease progression, from a patient treated with ibrutinib. These receptors all come from a human donor with chronic lymphocytic leukemia.

V and J are TRBV18 and TRBJ2-1; 8 nucleotides match TRBD1. Trimming cost V 4 bases and J 7 bases; bases outside gene matches: 9. This CDR3 is built from 15 residues. Germline assignment: CDR1 KGHSH and CDR2 LQKENI. The DNA for the CDR3 is TGTGCCAGCTCACTCCAGGGGGCCTTTGGAAATGAGCAGTTCTTC. Residues: CASSLQGAFGNEQFF.

The rearrangement joins TRBV6-5 to TRBJ2-5; weak D call: TRBD1 (6 bases). Trimming removed 4 bases at V and 4 bases at J, with 16 bases between. Germline loops: CDR1 MNHEY, CDR2 SVGAGI. The CDR3 is made up of 15 amino acids. CDR3 protein: CASSSTGLSGETQYF. The CDR3 DNA reads as TGTGCCAGCAGTTCCACAGGGTTATCGGGAGAGACCCAGTACTTC.

The rearrangement uses TRBV7-8 and TRBJ2-1; 12 bases agree with TRBD2. Germline CDR1 and CDR2: SGHVS and FQNEAQ. V shed 5 bases, J shed 4 bases, and the junction held 6 bases outside the gene matches. This CDR3 has 16 residues. Here the CDR3 reads CASSKLTSGGYNEQFF. In DNA, the CDR3 is TGTGCCAGCAGCAAACTGACTAGCGGGGGATACAATGAGCAGTTCTTC.

The CDR3 DNA is TGTGCCAGCAGGGTCACAGGTGAAGCTTTCTTT. Its translation is CASRVTGEAFF. This chain connects TRBV2 to TRBJ1-1; weak D call: TRBD1 (5 bases). Deletions cut 6 bases from V and 7 bases from J, with 9 bases between. Germline CDR1 SNHLY, CDR2 FYNNEI. CDR3 size: 11 residues.

The chain employs TRBV2 and TRBJ2-3, with TRBD1 identical over 9 bases. Germline loops: CDR1 SNHLY, CDR2 FYNNEI. The CDR3 runs to 15 residues. The V and J ends lost 4 bases and 3 bases, in that order; junction bases with no gene match: 5. In DNA, the CDR3 is TGTGCCAGCAGTGCAGCGGGACAGGGTACAGATACGCAGTATTTT. Translating gives CASSAAGQGTDTQYF.

The V call is TRBV4-1, the J call TRBJ2-7; 10 positions agree with TRBD2. Trimming removed 2 bases from V and 4 bases from J; junction bases left unmatched: 5. Germline lookup yields CDR1 MGHRA and CDR2 YSYEKL. This CDR3 is built from 15 residues. The CDR3 bases are TGCGCCAGCAGCCAATCTAGCGGGGGATTTTACGAGCAGTACTTC. This codes for CASSQSSGGFYEQYF.

This rearrangement joins TRBV5-4 to TRBJ1-2; 7 bases line up with TRBD1. The junction had 9 bases not matched to a gene; V was cut back by 6 bases and J by 13 bases. This CDR3 is built from 11 residues. Germline lookup yields CDR1 SGHNT and CDR2 YYREEE (reference sequence). The CDR3 nucleotides read TGTGCCAGCAAAACAGGGGATCGGAGCACCTTC. Translation: CASKTGDRSTF. Filled out from reference TRBV5-4 and TRBJ1-2, the complete variable domain reads ETGVTQSPTHLIKTRGQQVTLRCSSQSGHNTVSWYQQALGQGPQFIFQYYREEENGRGNFPPRFSGLQFPNYSSELNVNALELDDSALYLCASKTGDRSTFGSGTRLTVV.

This clone was counted a single time. This chain uses TRBV28 with TRBJ1-3, with a tentative D call TRBD1 (5 bases). V lost 3 bases, J lost 0 bases, and 9 bases lay in between. CDR1 MDHEN and CDR2 SYDVKM come from the germline V gene. This CDR3 spans 15 amino acids. The CDR3 spells CASSLGRNSGNTIYF. The CDR3 region has the DNA TGTGCCAGCAGTTTGGGACGCAACTCTGGAAACACCATATATTTT. Filled out from reference TRBV28 and TRBJ1-3, the complete variable domain reads DVKVTQSSRYLVKRTGEKVFLECVQDMDHENMFWYRQDPGLGLRLIYFSYDVKMKEKGDIPEGYSVSREKKERFSLILESASTNQTSMYLCASSLGRNSGNTIYFGEGSWLTVV.

The chain links TRBV6-5 to TRBJ2-6; no reliable D call. The CDR3 spans 15 residues. Trimming left V 0 bases short and J 0 bases short, with 3 bases between. Germline assignment: CDR1 MNHEY and CDR2 SVGAGI. CDR3 protein: CASSYSNSGANVLTF. The CDR3 DNA reads as TGTGCCAGCAGTTACTCAAACTCTGGGGCCAACGTCCTGACTTTC.

The chain has TRBV27 and TRBJ2-7; the D gene could be TRBD1 or TRBD2 (6 bases each). Germline CDR1 reads MNHEY; CDR2 reads SMNVEV (reference sequence). CDR3 length: 12 amino acids. Trimming stripped 3 bases from V and 8 bases from J, with 11 bases between. Written as DNA, the CDR3 is TGTGCCAGCAGTTTTTTGGGGGGCCAGCAGTACTTC. It yields the protein CASSFLGGQQYF.

The chain has TRBV7-9 and TRBJ2-2; 9 bases agree with TRBD1. CDR1 and CDR2 (germline): SEHNR, FQNEAQ (reference sequence). Unmatched junction bases numbered 10, after V lost 7 bases and J lost 7 bases. This CDR3 spans 15 amino acids. The CDR3 coding sequence is TGTGCCAGCAACTGGGGGGACAGGGCTAACGGGGAGCTGTTTTTT. This gives the protein CASNWGDRANGELFF.

The J gene is TRBJ2-3, the V gene TRBV29-1; TRBD1 matches 8 bases. The germline V gene encodes CDR1 SQVTM and CDR2 ANQGSEA. The CDR3 contains 14 residues. With 6 bases clipped from V and 4 bases from J, the junction kept 9 bases outside the gene matches. CDR3 protein: CSVLPPGGPDTQYF. CDR3 in DNA: TGCAGCGTCCTGCCTCCAGGGGGCCCAGATACGCAGTATTTT.

The rearrangement links TRBV9 to TRBJ2-1; TRBD2 agrees at 7 bases. V was clipped by 0 bases and J by 0 bases; unmatched bases: 9. The germline gives CDR1 SGDLS, CDR2 YYNGEE. CDR3 length: 18 residues. CDR3 region: CASSVGPSGSSSYNEQFF. Here the CDR3 DNA reads TGTGCCAGCAGCGTAGGCCCTAGCGGCTCGAGCTCCTACAATGAGCAGTTCTTC.